This TCR beta chain was recorded in a study of T-cell reconstitution after alpha-beta-depleted transplantation in children. Study results and caveats: Counts and diversity of T cells one year after transplant came mostly from newly produced T cells. About two months after transplant, alpha-beta T cells reportedly came from several hundred expanded graft clones.

The V end lost 6 bases, the J end lost 8 bases, and 9 bases lay between the germline ends. This CDR3 is built from 10 residues. Germline V gives CDR1 DFQATT, CDR2 SNEGSKA (reference sequence). This clonotype has only a few counts. Its antigen is currently unknown. This sample's TCRbeta library carried unique molecular identifier barcodes. Each CDR3 protein is one row after TCRdb ran MiXCR on the PCR reads. The table shows hundreds of thousands of distinct CDR3 sequences, with approximately 13% occurring only once. Sequences were derived from PBMCs, mostly from graft donor cells, sampled 360 days after TCRalphabeta/CD19-depleted stem cell transplant. The clonotype comes from a male patient younger than 18 who had a stem cell transplant for acute myeloid leukemia, so the T cells may come from the graft donor. V is TRBV20-1 and J is TRBJ2-3; D is unclear. In nucleotides, the CDR3 is TGCAGTGCCCCCGTTGTTACGCAGTATTTT. Translation: CSAPVVTQYF.